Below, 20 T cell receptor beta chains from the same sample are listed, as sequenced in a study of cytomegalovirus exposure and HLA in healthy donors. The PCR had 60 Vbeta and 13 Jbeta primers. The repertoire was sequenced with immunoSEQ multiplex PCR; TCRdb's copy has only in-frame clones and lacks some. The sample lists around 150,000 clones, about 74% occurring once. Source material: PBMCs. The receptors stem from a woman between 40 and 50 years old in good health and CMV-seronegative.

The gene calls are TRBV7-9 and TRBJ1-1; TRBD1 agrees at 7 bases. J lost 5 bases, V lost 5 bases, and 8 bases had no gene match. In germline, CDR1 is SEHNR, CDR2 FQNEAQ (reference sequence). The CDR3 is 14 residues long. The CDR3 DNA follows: TGTGCCAGCAGCCCTAGTTTGACAGGGACTGAAGCTTTCTTT. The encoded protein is CASSPSLTGTEAFF.

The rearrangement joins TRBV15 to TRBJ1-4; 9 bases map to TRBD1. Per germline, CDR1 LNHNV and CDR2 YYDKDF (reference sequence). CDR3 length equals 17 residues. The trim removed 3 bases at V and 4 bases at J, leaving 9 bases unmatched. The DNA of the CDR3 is TGTGCCACCAGCAGTGAGGACAGGGGAGCCCATAATGAAAAACTGTTTTTT. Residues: CATSSEDRGAHNEKLFF.

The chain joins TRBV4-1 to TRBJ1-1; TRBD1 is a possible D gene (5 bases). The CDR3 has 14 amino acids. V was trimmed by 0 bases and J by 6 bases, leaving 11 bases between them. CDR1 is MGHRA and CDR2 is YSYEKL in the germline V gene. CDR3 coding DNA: TGCGCCAGCAGCCAAGATTCGGGGGGGGCTGAAGCTTTCTTT. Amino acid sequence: CASSQDSGGAEAFF.

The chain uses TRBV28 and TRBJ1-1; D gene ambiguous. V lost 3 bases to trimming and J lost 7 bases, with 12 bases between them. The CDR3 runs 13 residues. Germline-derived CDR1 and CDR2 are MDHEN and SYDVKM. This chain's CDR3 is CASSLSGIDEAFF. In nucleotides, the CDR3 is TGTGCCAGCAGTTTGTCCGGGATCGATGAAGCTTTCTTT.

CDR3 loop: CASNRETQETQYF. The CDR3 bases are TGCGCCAGCAATCGGGAGACCCAAGAGACCCAGTACTTC. V and J are TRBV5-1 and TRBJ2-5; a possible D gene is TRBD2 (6 bases). V lost 6 bases, J lost 1 base, and 10 bases lay in between. The CDR3 loop spans 13 amino acids. CDR1 and CDR2 from the germline V gene are SGHRS and YFSETQ.

The CDR3 nucleotides are TGTGCCAGCAGCCGACAGGGCTCCATGGTCCACGAGCAGTACTTC. This gives the protein CASSRQGSMVHEQYF. The genes are TRBV27 and TRBJ2-7, with 7 nucleotides matching TRBD1. CDR1 MNHEY and CDR2 SMNVEV come from the germline V gene (reference sequence). The trim removed 6 bases at V and 5 bases at J, leaving 13 bases unmatched. The CDR3 sequence is 15 residues long.

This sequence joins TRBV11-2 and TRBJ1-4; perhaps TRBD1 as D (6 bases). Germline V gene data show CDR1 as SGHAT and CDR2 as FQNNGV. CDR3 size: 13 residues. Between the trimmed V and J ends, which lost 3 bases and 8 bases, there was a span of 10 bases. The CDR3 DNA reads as TGTGCCAGCAGCTTGACAGGTTCCGAAAAACTGTTTTTT. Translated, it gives CASSLTGSEKLFF.

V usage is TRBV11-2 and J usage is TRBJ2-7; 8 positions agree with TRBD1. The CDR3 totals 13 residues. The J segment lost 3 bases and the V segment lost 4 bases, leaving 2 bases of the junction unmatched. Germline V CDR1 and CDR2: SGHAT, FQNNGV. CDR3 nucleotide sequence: TGTGCCAGCAGCTCCGGGACAGGCTACGAGCAGTACTTC. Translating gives CASSSGTGYEQYF. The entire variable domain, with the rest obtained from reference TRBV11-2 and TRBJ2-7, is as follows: EAGVAQSPRYKIIEKRQSVAFWCNPISGHATLYWYQQILGQGPKLLIQFQNNGVVDDSQLPKDRFSAERLKGVDSTLKIQPAKLEDSAVYLCASSSGTGYEQYFGPGTRLTVT.

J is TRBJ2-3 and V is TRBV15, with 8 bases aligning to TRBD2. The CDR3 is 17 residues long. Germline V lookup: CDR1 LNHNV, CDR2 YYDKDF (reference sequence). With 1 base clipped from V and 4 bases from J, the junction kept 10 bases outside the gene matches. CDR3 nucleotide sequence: TGTGCCACCAGCAGAGGCCGTCTAGCGGGTCCAGCAGATACGCAGTATTTT. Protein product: CATSRGRLAGPADTQYF. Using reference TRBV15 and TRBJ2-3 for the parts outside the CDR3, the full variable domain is DAMVIQNPRYQVTQFGKPVTLSCSQTLNHNVMYWYQQKSSQAPKLLFHYYDKDFNNEADTPDNFQSRRPNTSFCFLDIRSPGLGDTAMYLCATSRGRLAGPADTQYFGPGTRLTVL.

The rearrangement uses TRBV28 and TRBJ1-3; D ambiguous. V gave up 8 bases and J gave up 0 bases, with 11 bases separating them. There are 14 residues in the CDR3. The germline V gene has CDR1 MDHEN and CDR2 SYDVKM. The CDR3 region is CASLRSNSGNTIYF. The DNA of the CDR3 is TGTGCCAGCCTTAGATCCAACTCTGGAAACACCATATATTTT.

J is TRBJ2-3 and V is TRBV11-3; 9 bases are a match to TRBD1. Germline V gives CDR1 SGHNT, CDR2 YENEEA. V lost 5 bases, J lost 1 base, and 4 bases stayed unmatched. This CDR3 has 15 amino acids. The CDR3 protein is CASSDRTGGTDTQYF. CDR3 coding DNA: TGTGCCAGCAGCGATAGGACAGGGGGCACAGATACGCAGTATTTT.

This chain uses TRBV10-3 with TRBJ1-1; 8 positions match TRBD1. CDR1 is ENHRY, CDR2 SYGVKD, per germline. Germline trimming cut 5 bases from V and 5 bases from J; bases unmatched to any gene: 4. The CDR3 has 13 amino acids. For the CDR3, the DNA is TGTGCCATCAGTACAGGGGGAGATACTGAAGCTTTCTTT. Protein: CAISTGGDTEAFF.

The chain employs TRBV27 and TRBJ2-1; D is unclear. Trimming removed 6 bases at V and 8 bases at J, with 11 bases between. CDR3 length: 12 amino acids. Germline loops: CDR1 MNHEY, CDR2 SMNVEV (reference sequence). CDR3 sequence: CASSNYVDEQFF. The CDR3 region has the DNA TGTGCCAGCAGCAACTATGTCGATGAGCAGTTCTTC.

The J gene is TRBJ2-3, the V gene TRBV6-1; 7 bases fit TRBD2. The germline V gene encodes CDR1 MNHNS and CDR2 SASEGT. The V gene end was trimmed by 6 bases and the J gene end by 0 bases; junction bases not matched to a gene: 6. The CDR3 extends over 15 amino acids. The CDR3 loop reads CASRREGLSTDTQYF. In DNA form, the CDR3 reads TGTGCCAGCAGGAGGGAGGGACTCAGCACAGATACGCAGTATTTT.

The chain's CDR3 is CASSQGWGASSYEQYF. CDR3 nucleotides: TGCGCCAGCAGCCAAGGGTGGGGCGCAAGCTCCTACGAGCAGTACTTC. The rearrangement links TRBV4-1 to TRBJ2-7; D might be TRBD1 (5 bases). Germline-derived CDR1 and CDR2 are MGHRA and YSYEKL. The CDR3 loop spans 16 amino acids. V gave up 1 base and J gave up 0 bases, with 13 bases separating them.

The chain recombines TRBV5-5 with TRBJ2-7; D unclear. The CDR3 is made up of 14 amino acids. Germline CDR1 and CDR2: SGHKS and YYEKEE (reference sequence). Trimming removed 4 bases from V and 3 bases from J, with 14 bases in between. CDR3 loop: CASSTGLLDYEQYF. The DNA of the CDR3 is TGTGCCAGCAGCACGGGTCTTCTTGACTACGAGCAGTACTTC.

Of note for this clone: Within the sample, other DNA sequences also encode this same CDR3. The CDR3: CASSQAGASYEQYF. Written as DNA, the CDR3 is TGTGCCAGCAGCCAAGCAGGGGCAAGCTACGAGCAGTACTTC. The chain carries TRBV14 and TRBJ2-7, with D perhaps matching TRBD1 (6 bases). V was clipped by 1 base and J by 3 bases, with 10 bases between them. CDR3 length: 14 residues. Germline V gene lookup returns CDR1 SGHDN and CDR2 FVKESK.

CDR3 bases: TGTGCCAGTAGTCCCTCCGGGACTAGCGGGAGGAATGAGCAGTTCTTC. Encoded protein: CASSPSGTSGRNEQFF. The chain is built from TRBV19 and TRBJ2-1; 15 bases align to TRBD2. CDR1 is LNHDA and CDR2 is SQIVND in the germline V gene (reference sequence). This CDR3 has 16 amino acids. The J segment lost 7 bases and the V segment lost 5 bases, leaving 6 bases of the junction unmatched. Full variable domain (missing parts from reference TRBV19 and TRBJ2-1): DGGITQSPKYLFRKEGQNVTLSCEQNLNHDAMYWYRQDPGQGLRLIYYSQIVNDFQKGDIAEGYSVSREKKESFPLTVTSAQKNPTAFYLCASSPSGTSGRNEQFFGPGTRLTVL.

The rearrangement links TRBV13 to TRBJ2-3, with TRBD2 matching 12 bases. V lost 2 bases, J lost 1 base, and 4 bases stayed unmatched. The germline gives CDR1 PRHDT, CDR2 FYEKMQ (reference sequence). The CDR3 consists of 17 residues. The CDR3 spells CASSLLAGGRGTDTQYF. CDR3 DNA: TGTGCCAGCAGCTTACTAGCGGGGGGGCGTGGCACAGATACGCAGTATTTT.

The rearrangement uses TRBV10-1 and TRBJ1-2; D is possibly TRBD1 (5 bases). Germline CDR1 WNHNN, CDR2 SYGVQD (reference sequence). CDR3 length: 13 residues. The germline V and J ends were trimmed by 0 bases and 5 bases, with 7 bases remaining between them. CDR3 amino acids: CASSESGPYGYTF. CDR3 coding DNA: TGCGCCAGCAGTGAGTCGGGGCCGTATGGCTACACCTTC.